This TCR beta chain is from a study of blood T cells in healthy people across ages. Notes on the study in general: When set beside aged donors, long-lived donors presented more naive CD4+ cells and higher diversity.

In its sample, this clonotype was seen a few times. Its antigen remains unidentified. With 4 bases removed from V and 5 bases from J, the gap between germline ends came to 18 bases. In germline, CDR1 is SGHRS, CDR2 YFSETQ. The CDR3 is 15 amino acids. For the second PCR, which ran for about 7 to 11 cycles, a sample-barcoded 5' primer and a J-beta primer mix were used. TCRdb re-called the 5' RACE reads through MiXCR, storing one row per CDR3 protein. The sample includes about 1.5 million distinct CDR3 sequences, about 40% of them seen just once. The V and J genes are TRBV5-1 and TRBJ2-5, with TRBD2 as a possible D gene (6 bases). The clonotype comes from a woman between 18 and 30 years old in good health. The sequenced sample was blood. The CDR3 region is CASSIGTPKGETQYF. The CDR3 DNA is TGCGCCAGCAGCATCGGGACTCCTAAGGGGGAGACCCAGTACTTC.